The clone carrying this T cell receptor beta chain was recorded many times. Its antigen is still unknown. Amplified TCR beta CDR3 regions came from RNA transcripts. A first-round RT-PCR of the TCR CDR3 used the HTBI primer set. MiXCR, applied by TCRdb to the multiplex PCR reads, yields one record per CDR3 protein. Among 250,000 to 300,000 distinct CDR3 sequences listed, around 15% were seen once. The data are from a study of T cells in Graves' hyperthyroidism and ophthalmopathy. Findings and caveats of the study: In the blood, most expanded thyroid clonotypes above 0.001 appeared as well.

The germline CDR1 and CDR2 sequences are SNHLY and FYNNEI. CDR3 length: 15 amino acids. Trimming at V came to 7 bases and at J to 7 bases, leaving 13 bases not matched to a gene. The source of this sequence is a woman between 40 and 50 years old with Graves' hyperthyroidism. Sequencing was performed on blood. The chain carries TRBV2 and TRBJ2-1, with 7 nucleotides matching TRBD2. CDR3 nucleotide sequence: TGTGCCAGCACCCCCGGGGGGACTCTCAGAAATGAGCAGTTCTTC. Its protein product is CASTPGGTLRNEQFF.